This record covers a single T cell receptor (beta chain). This record comes from a study of T cell changes during pregnancy in multiple sclerosis. The CDR3 is 15 residues long. V trimming: 3 bases; J trimming: 3 bases; junction bases outside the gene matches: 6. The germline V gene encodes CDR1 SGHAT and CDR2 FQDESV (reference sequence). Only in-frame clones appear in the TCRdb table, and some are missing; sequencing was by immunoSEQ multiplex PCR. In the table there are some 93,000 clones, about nine tenths of which are singletons. Sequencing was performed on peripheral blood, taken after pregnancy. This chain connects TRBV11-1 to TRBJ1-1, with 8 nucleotides matching TRBD1. The TCR comes from a female donor in good health, enrolled as a control in a pregnancy study. The CDR3 spells CASSFQGARDTEAFF. CDR3 sequence (DNA): TGTGCCAGCAGCTTCCAGGGGGCGAGGGACACTGAAGCTTTCTTT.